This TCR beta chain was recovered during a study of cytomegalovirus exposure and HLA in healthy donors. Study-level findings and limits: V- and J-gene trimming in TCR beta was tied to a missense DCLRE1C variant by an analysis performed later.

The study ran its PCR with 60 Vbeta and 13 Jbeta primers. Assay used: immunoSEQ multiplex PCR; TCRdb lists only in-frame clones, some missing. The repertoire shows roughly 120,000 clones; the top ten hold approximately 6.8%. Of note for this clone: Its antigen is not identified.

Germline-derived CDR1 and CDR2 are LNHDA and SQIVND (reference sequence). CDR3 size: 13 residues. Trimming removed 3 bases at V and 8 bases at J, with 11 bases between. J is TRBJ2-1 and V is TRBV19; D possibly corresponds to TRBD1 (5 bases). This TCR derives from a man between 35 and 55 years old in good health and CMV-seropositive. The sequenced sample was PBMCs. The CDR3 sequence is CASSMLRVDEQFF. CDR3 nucleotides: TGTGCCAGTAGTATGCTCAGGGTTGATGAGCAGTTCTTC.